Listed below are T cell receptor beta chains from one sample, sequenced in a study of cytotoxic CD8 clonotypes in ibrutinib-treated CLL. Some clones are missing from TCRdb's copy, which holds only in-frame ones; the method was immunoSEQ multiplex PCR. The profile shows roughly 300,000 clones, about 72% of them singletons. Specimen: PBMCs, collected at disease progression, from a patient treated with ibrutinib. The receptors were sampled from a human donor with chronic lymphocytic leukemia. Each CDR3 is given with its conserved first and last residue. A D gene is named only where the DNA matches it firmly. Clone size appears in some rows only: once, few, many, or a class for an expanded clone.

j_call clone_size v_call d_call cdr3_aa cdr3_nt
TRBJ1-4 - TRBV9 - CASSGGGLGEKLFF TGTGCCAGCAGCGGTGGGGGTCTTGGCGAAAAACTGTTTTTT
TRBJ2-7 - TRBV29-1 - CSVEVGGPWEQYF TGCAGCGTTGAGGTGGGGGGACCTTGGGAGCAGTACTTC
TRBJ2-7 - TRBV11-2 - CASTDRDTPYEQYF TGTGCCAGCACCGACCGGGACACCCCCTACGAGCAGTACTTC
TRBJ1-6 - TRBV6-6 TRBD1 CASSSRTGAVSPLHF TGTGCCAGCAGTTCCAGGACAGGGGCGGTCTCACCCCTCCACTTT
TRBJ1-6 - TRBV7-2 - CASSLELGPYSPLHF TGTGCCAGCAGCTTAGAGCTAGGTCCGTATTCACCCCTCCACTTT
TRBJ1-6 - TRBV7-8 - CASSLAWGGFSNSPLHF TGTGCCAGCAGCTTAGCATGGGGGGGGTTTTCAAATTCACCCCTCCACTTT
TRBJ1-1 once TRBV29-1 - CSVEVKGSGRAFF TGCAGCGTTGAAGTTAAGGGGTCAGGGAGGGCTTTCTTT
TRBJ2-7 - TRBV2 - CASSNTLSSYEQYF TGTGCCAGCAGTAACACCCTGAGCTCCTACGAGCAGTACTTC
TRBJ1-2 few TRBV7-8 TRBD1 CASSRQGEDYGYTF TGTGCCAGCAGCCGACAGGGAGAGGACTATGGCTACACCTTC
TRBJ2-7 few TRBV5-1 - CASSLGRGPLYEQYF TGCGCCAGCAGCTTGGGTCGGGGGCCTCTCTACGAGCAGTACTTC
TRBJ2-3 - TRBV18 TRBD1 CASSPRDRGADTQYF TGTGCCAGCTCACCGAGGGACAGGGGGGCAGATACGCAGTATTTT
TRBJ2-7 - TRBV11-3 TRBD1 CASSQGQGSYEQYF TGTGCCAGCAGCCAAGGACAGGGCTCCTACGAGCAGTACTTC
TRBJ1-4 - TRBV19 TRBD1 CASSTNRGRPTNEKLFF TGTGCCAGTAGTACAAACAGGGGGCGGCCAACTAATGAAAAACTGTTTTTT
TRBJ2-5 - TRBV10-3 - CAISEGSEETQYF TGTGCCATCAGTGAGGGGTCTGAGGAGACCCAGTACTTC
TRBJ1-5 - TRBV27 TRBD1 CASSRQGGNQPQHF TGTGCCAGCAGTAGACAGGGTGGCAATCAGCCCCAGCATTTT
TRBJ1-2 - TRBV9 - CASNRRGEGVKYGYTF TGTGCCAGCAACCGTAGAGGGGAAGGAGTAAAGTATGGCTACACCTTC
TRBJ2-5 - TRBV5-8 - CATRGWGSWETQYF TGTGCCACCCGCGGATGGGGCTCCTGGGAGACCCAGTACTTC
TRBJ1-6 - TRBV11-3 - CASSLRVF TGTGCCAGCAGCTTGCGGGTCTTT